The 24 T cell receptor beta chains given below trace back to one sample, sequenced in a study of blood T cell repertoires in COVID-19 (TCRdb year 2020). Library generation was performed with the immunoSEQ multiplex PCR assay. TCRdb obtained this table from immuneACCESS and retained in-frame rearrangements with V and J assigned. These tables miss some clones; where compared with another copy, unresolved V genes account for less than half of the shortfall, and the remainder is unexplained. The sample table contains around 260,000 clones; only one count was recorded for about 89% of them. Approximately 2% of the sample is in the top ten clones. Sequences were obtained from peripheral blood. These receptors were obtained from a woman under 40 with COVID-19, enrolled during active disease.

This rearrangement joins TRBV19 to TRBJ2-2; 7 nucleotides agree with TRBD1. The CDR3 consists of 15 residues. Per germline, CDR1 LNHDA and CDR2 SQIVND (reference sequence). V lost 7 bases and J lost 1; bases outside the gene matches: 6. CDR3 in DNA: TGTGCCAGTAACCGGGACAGCCTGAACACCGGGGAGCTGTTTTTT. Amino acid sequence: CASNRDSLNTGELFF.

This clone was seen only a few times. V is TRBV28 and J is TRBJ1-3; no definite D call. The CDR3 is 12 amino acids. Per the germline V gene, CDR1 is MDHEN and CDR2 is SYDVKM. The germline V and J ends were trimmed by 6 bases and 4 bases, with 7 bases remaining between them. The CDR3 spells CASSSRGNTIYF. The DNA for the CDR3 is TGTGCCAGCAGCTCCCGGGGAAACACCATATATTTT.

The V gene is TRBV20-1, the J gene TRBJ2-3; D is unclear. This CDR3 is built from 14 residues. Deletions cut 3 bases from V and 1 base from J, with 11 bases between. Germline CDR1 and CDR2: DFQATT and SNEGSKA (reference sequence). CDR3 sequence reads: CSASRSGGTDTQYF. As DNA, the CDR3 is TGCAGTGCTAGTCGAAGTGGAGGCACAGATACGCAGTATTTT.

V usage is TRBV5-4 and J usage is TRBJ2-2; TRBD2 aligns across 7 bases. Germline CDR1 and CDR2: SGHNT and YYREEE (reference sequence). J lost 1 base, V lost 0 bases, and 3 bases had no gene match. The CDR3 is 16 residues long. As DNA, the CDR3 is TGTGCCAGCAGCTTGGAAGGACTAGTGAACACCGGGGAGCTGTTTTTT. This encodes CASSLEGLVNTGELFF.

The chain is built from TRBV28 and TRBJ1-5; TRBD1 aligns across 8 bases. CDR3 size: 14 residues. Germline values: CDR1 MDHEN, CDR2 SYDVKM. Trimming at V came to 6 bases and at J to 7 bases, leaving 8 bases not matched to a gene. As DNA, the CDR3 is TGTGCCAGCAGACAATACAGGGGGGAGCAGCCCCAGCATTTT. Amino acid sequence: CASRQYRGEQPQHF.

V gene TRBV5-1 combines with J gene TRBJ1-5, with D possibly matching TRBD1 (6 bases). CDR3 size: 16 residues. The germline V gene has CDR1 SGHRS and CDR2 YFSETQ. The V end lost 0 bases, the J end lost 2 bases, and 12 bases lay between the germline ends. CDR3 DNA: TGCGCCAGCAGCTTGGACCCGGACAGCCGCAATCAGCCCCAGCATTTT. Encoded protein: CASSLDPDSRNQPQHF. The whole variable domain, filled in from reference TRBV5-1 and TRBJ1-5, reads KAGVTQTPRYLIKTRGQQVTLSCSPISGHRSVSWYQQTPGQGLQFLFEYFSETQRNKGNFPGRFSGRQFSNSRSEMNVSTLELGDSALYLCASSLDPDSRNQPQHFGDGTRLSIL.

This clone has a handful of counts. V and J are TRBV6-2 or TRBV6-3 and TRBJ2-1; 8 bases are shared with TRBD2. The germline CDR1 and CDR2 sequences are MNHEY and SVGEGT. With V trimmed by 4 bases and J by 1 base, 3 bases remained unmatched. This CDR3 comprises 15 residues. The CDR3 loop reads CASSLAGKSYNEQFF. Here the CDR3 DNA reads TGTGCCAGCAGTTTAGCGGGAAAATCCTACAATGAGCAGTTCTTC.

J is TRBJ1-6 and V is TRBV5-1; TRBD1 matches 8 bases. This CDR3 spans 14 amino acids. Germline V gives CDR1 SGHRS, CDR2 YFSETQ. The ends lost 1 base at V and 7 bases at J; junction bases unmatched: 1. DNA for the CDR3: TGCGCCAGCAGCTTGCAGGGGGCGAATTCACCCCTCCACTTT. Amino acids: CASSLQGANSPLHF.

The chain has TRBV3-1 (or the pseudogene TRBV3-2) and TRBJ1-2, with D unresolved. CDR1 is LGHDT, CDR2 YNNKEL, per germline (reference sequence). V was shortened by 0 bases and J by 6 bases, with 8 bases between the two germline ends. The CDR3 runs 13 residues. The CDR3 sequence: CASSQELRDGYTF. The CDR3 DNA follows: TGTGCCAGCAGCCAAGAATTGCGAGATGGCTACACCTTC.

The gene calls are TRBV3-1 (or the pseudogene TRBV3-2) and TRBJ2-1; 9 bases are a match to TRBD2. CDR1 LGHDT and CDR2 YNNKEL come from the germline V gene (reference sequence). With V trimmed by 1 base and J by 8 bases, 3 bases remained unmatched. This CDR3 region has 14 residues. The CDR3 region has the DNA TGTGCCAGCAGCCAAGTACTAGCGGGCCATGAGCAGTTCTTC. Translation gives CASSQVLAGHEQFF.

The chain joins TRBV12-3 or TRBV12-4 to TRBJ1-2, with D maybe TRBD1 (5 bases). The CDR3 has 13 residues. Trimming cost V 3 bases and J 6 bases, with 11 bases left between them. CDR3 sequence: CASSFTIGDGYTF. The CDR3 DNA follows: TGTGCCAGCAGTTTTACGATAGGGGATGGCTACACCTTC.

This chain connects TRBV28 to TRBJ1-2, with unresolved D. The CDR3 spans 12 residues. The germline gives CDR1 MDHEN, CDR2 SYDVKM. The CDR3, as DNA: TGTGCGAGTGGGTCTCGACTCTATGGCTACACCTTC. Translated: CASGSRLYGYTF.

V is TRBV30 and J is TRBJ2-3, with TRBD1 matching over 7 bases. Trimming at V came to 3 bases and at J to 4 bases, leaving 7 bases not matched to a gene. Germline V gene lookup returns CDR1 GTSNPN and CDR2 SVGIG (reference sequence). CDR3 length: 14 amino acids. The CDR3 here is CAWRRGGRADTQYF. CDR3 DNA: TGTGCCTGGAGAAGAGGGGGCCGCGCAGATACGCAGTATTTT. Based on the CDR3 plus reference TRBV30 and TRBJ2-3, the full variable domain is SQTIHQWPATLVQPVGSPLSLECTVEGTSNPNLYWYRQAAGRGLQLLFYSVGIGQISSEVPQNLSASRPQDRQFILSSKKLLLSDSGFYLCAWRRGGRADTQYFGPGTRLTVL.

The chain carries TRBV10-3 and TRBJ1-5; D call uncertain. V lost 3 bases and J 3 bases, leaving 9 bases between the germline ends. The CDR3 length is 14 residues. Looked up from germline, CDR1 is ENHRY and CDR2 is SYGVKD. CDR3 amino acids: CAISDRGTNQPQHF. CDR3 nucleotide sequence: TGTGCCATCAGTGACCGCGGCACCAATCAGCCCCAGCATTTT.

The chain couples TRBV19 to TRBJ2-5; the D gene is possibly TRBD2 (5 bases). CDR3 length: 14 amino acids. Trimming removed 5 bases at V and 4 bases at J, with 14 bases between. Germline CDR1 and CDR2: LNHDA and SQIVND (reference sequence). CDR3 nucleotides: TGTGCCAGTAGTCCGACTAATGCTAGAGAGACCCAGTACTTC. The encoded protein is CASSPTNARETQYF.

The chain is built from TRBV3-1 (or the pseudogene TRBV3-2) and TRBJ1-5, with D uncertain. Trimming took off 0 bases at V and 7 bases at J, with 10 bases between the two ends. CDR1 and CDR2 (germline): LGHDT, YNNKEL (reference sequence). The CDR3 is made up of 14 amino acids. CDR3 nucleotide sequence: TGTGCCAGCAGCCAAGATCATACGGGGCAGCCCCAGCATTTT. The encoded protein is CASSQDHTGQPQHF.

V is TRBV10-1 and J is TRBJ2-7; 10 nucleotides line up with TRBD1. V lost 2 bases to trimming and J lost 6 bases; unmatched junction nucleotides: 7. The CDR3 length is 15 residues. Per germline, CDR1 WNHNN and CDR2 SYGVQD (reference sequence). The CDR3 DNA reads as TGCGCCAGCAGTGAGCCGGGACAGGGGAACACCGAGCAGTACTTC. Its translation is CASSEPGQGNTEQYF.

V and J are TRBV7-9 and TRBJ1-2, with TRBD1 matching over 7 bases. V trimming: 4 bases; J trimming: 2 bases; junction bases outside the gene matches: 7. The CDR3 is made up of 15 amino acids. Germline V lookup: CDR1 SEHNR, CDR2 FQNEAQ (reference sequence). As DNA, the CDR3 is TGTGCCAGCAGCTACAACCCGACAGGGAACTATGGCTACACCTTC. Protein sequence: CASSYNPTGNYGYTF.

V usage is TRBV4-1 and J usage is TRBJ1-5; perhaps TRBD1 as D (5 bases). The CDR3 covers 14 residues. CDR1 and CDR2 from the germline V gene are MGHRA and YSYEKL. Trimming removed 0 bases from V and 7 bases from J, with 10 bases in between. The CDR3 is CASSQDGARQPQHF. The DNA of the CDR3 is TGCGCCAGCAGCCAAGATGGGGCTCGGCAGCCCCAGCATTTT.

This CDR3 is CASSEWLAGLQETQYF. The CDR3 nucleotides are TGTGCCAGCAGCGAGTGGCTAGCGGGCCTCCAAGAGACCCAGTACTTC. The chain recombines TRBV7-9 with TRBJ2-5; TRBD2 matches 8 bases. The CDR3 contains 16 residues. Germline CDR1 reads SEHNR; CDR2 reads FQNEAQ (reference sequence). Losses at the gene ends were 5 bases for V and 1 base for J; bases not matched to a gene: 9.

The rearrangement joins TRBV2 to TRBJ1-3; perhaps TRBD1 as D (6 bases). The V gene lost 4 bases and the J gene lost 7 bases, with 17 bases spanning the gap. CDR1 and CDR2 from the germline V gene are SNHLY and FYNNEI. CDR3 length equals 15 residues. CDR3 amino acids: CASSVPRGAANTIYF. The CDR3 DNA reads TGTGCCAGCAGTGTGCCCCGGGGGGCGGCGAACACCATATATTTT.

This chain joins TRBV2 and TRBJ1-5, with D tentatively TRBD1 (5 bases). CDR1 and CDR2 from the germline V gene are SNHLY and FYNNEI. The CDR3 is made up of 15 amino acids. The V end was cut by 6 bases, the J end by 2 bases, with 14 bases between. In DNA, the CDR3 is TGTGCCAGCAGGGGTGGCACGGGGGGCAATCAGCCCCAGCATTTT. Encoded protein: CASRGGTGGNQPQHF.

The chain carries TRBV19 and TRBJ2-7; the match to TRBD2 covers 11 bases. The CDR3 totals 14 residues. The ends lost 5 bases at V and 6 bases at J; junction bases unmatched: 6. The germline V gene encodes CDR1 LNHDA and CDR2 SQIVND (reference sequence). CDR3 residues: CASSSLAGDAEQYF. CDR3 sequence (DNA): TGTGCCAGTAGTTCACTAGCGGGAGATGCCGAGCAGTACTTC. Full variable domain (missing parts from reference TRBV19 and TRBJ2-7): DGGITQSPKYLFRKEGQNVTLSCEQNLNHDAMYWYRQDPGQGLRLIYYSQIVNDFQKGDIAEGYSVSREKKESFPLTVTSAQKNPTAFYLCASSSLAGDAEQYFGPGTRLTVT.

This chain uses TRBV11-2 with TRBJ1-1; D ambiguous. V was trimmed by 1 base and J by 6 bases, leaving 15 bases between them. Germline CDR1 reads SGHAT; CDR2 reads FQNNGV. The CDR3 is 15 amino acids. Here the CDR3 reads CASSLVYYSNAEAFF. The CDR3 nucleotides are TGTGCCAGCAGCTTAGTCTACTACTCCAATGCTGAAGCTTTCTTT. The full variable domain, rest sourced from reference TRBV11-2 and TRBJ1-1, is EAGVAQSPRYKIIEKRQSVAFWCNPISGHATLYWYQQILGQGPKLLIQFQNNGVVDDSQLPKDRFSAERLKGVDSTLKIQPAKLEDSAVYLCASSLVYYSNAEAFFGQGTRLTVV.